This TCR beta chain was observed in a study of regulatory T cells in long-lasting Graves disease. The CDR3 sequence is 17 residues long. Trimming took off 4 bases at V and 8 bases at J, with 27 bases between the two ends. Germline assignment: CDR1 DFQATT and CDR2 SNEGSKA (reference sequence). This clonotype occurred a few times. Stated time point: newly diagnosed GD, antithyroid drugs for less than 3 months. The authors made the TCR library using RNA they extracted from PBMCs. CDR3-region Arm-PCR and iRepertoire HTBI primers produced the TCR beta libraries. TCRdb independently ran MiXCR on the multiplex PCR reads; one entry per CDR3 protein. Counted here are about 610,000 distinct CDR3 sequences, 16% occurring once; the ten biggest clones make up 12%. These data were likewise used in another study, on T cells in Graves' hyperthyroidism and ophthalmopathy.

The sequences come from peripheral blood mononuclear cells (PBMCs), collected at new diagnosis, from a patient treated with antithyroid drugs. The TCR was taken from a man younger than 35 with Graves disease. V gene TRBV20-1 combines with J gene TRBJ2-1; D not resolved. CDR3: CSAIPPSRATRFDEQFF. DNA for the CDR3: TGCAGTGCTATCCCCCCAAGTAGGGCTACGCGGTTTGATGAGCAGTTCTTC.